This T cell receptor (beta chain) derives from a study of regulatory dendritic cells for organ transplantation. Sorted subsets were CFSE-labeled and cultured roughly five days with allogeneic dendritic cells. Comment on this clone: Its antigen is undetermined.

The CDR3 covers 15 residues. The germline gives CDR1 LNHDA, CDR2 SQIVND (reference sequence). Trimming took off 5 bases at V and 1 base at J, with 15 bases between the two ends. Measured with immunoSEQ multiplex PCR; TCRdb has only the in-frame clones, and not every one. The sample holds 12,000 or so clones, 74% seen once. Sequencing input: naive CD4+ T cells from blood cultured with regulatory dendritic cells. Subset described: CD45RA+ naive T cells. The rearrangement joins TRBV19 to TRBJ2-7, with a possible D match to TRBD2 (5 bases). The receptor comes from a human donor in good health. This CDR3 is CASSPIGVESYEQYF. The CDR3 nucleotides read TGTGCCAGTAGTCCTATCGGGGTAGAATCCTACGAGCAGTACTTC.